The sequence of this TCR beta chain was determined in a study of T cell clones after liver transplantation. Across the whole study: Third-party-reactive TCRbeta sequences from pre-transplant mixed lymphocyte reactions served as antigen-independent comparators. Study-wide results and limits: Graft donor-reactive T cells may have migrated into the graft rather than being deleted.

CDR3 length: 11 residues. CDR1 and CDR2 (germline): MDHEN, SYDVKM. Data came from immunoSEQ multiplex PCR; TCRdb stores just in-frame clones and leaves some out. The profile shows 80,000 or so clones, about 84% of them singletons. As to this clone: Its antigen is unknown.

This chain uses TRBV28 with TRBJ2-7; no reliable D call. The TCR originated in a human patient who received a liver transplant. The T cells may partly be graft donor cells. The source material was CD4+ T cells from blood, sampled approximately 45 months after liver transplant. The CDR3 nucleotides read TGTGGGGCCCGATCTTCCTACGAGCAGTACTTC. Its protein product is CGARSSYEQYF.